Reported below is one T cell receptor (beta chain). This sample stems from a study of T cells in Graves' hyperthyroidism and ophthalmopathy. What was amplified from RNA transcripts were TCR beta CDR3 regions. During a first-round RT-PCR of the TCR CDR3, the HTBI primer set was used. One entry per CDR3 protein results from TCRdb running MiXCR on the multiplex PCR reads. In the table there are roughly 380,000 distinct CDR3 sequences, approximately 12% of which are singletons. V lost 5 bases and J lost 8; bases outside the gene matches: 5. CDR3 length equals 14 residues. CDR1 is SEHNR and CDR2 is FQNEAQ in the germline V gene (reference sequence).

The chain has TRBV7-9 and TRBJ1-4, with 10 bases aligning to TRBD1. The sequenced material came from blood. The TCR was taken from a young man with Graves' hyperthyroidism that later progressed to Graves' ophthalmopathy. DNA of the CDR3: TGTGCCAGCAGCAAAGACAGGGGGCAAGAAAAACTGTTTTTT. Amino acid sequence: CASSKDRGQEKLFF.